These T cell receptor beta chains were read from a single sample in a study of tumor T cells in aggressive B-cell lymphoma. Profiling relied on immunoSEQ multiplex PCR, and the TCRdb table lists in-frame clones only, not all of them. The data contain 1,700 or so clones, about 88% of them seen just once; the ten biggest clones take up roughly a tenth. Sequenced sample: tumor tissue. The source of these receptors is an adult with diffuse large B cell lymphoma. CDR3s include the opening cysteine and the closing phenylalanine or tryptophan. The order of the fields is CDR3 length, V gene, clone size, J gene, D gene, CDR3 protein, CDR3 DNA. The D gene is left open where the match is weak. Clone size, where shown, is once, few, many, or a class for clones that have expanded.

>15|TRBV6-1|once|TRBJ2-1|TRBD2
CASTGRGSNYNEQFF
TGTGCCAGCACAGGCCGCGGGAGCAACTACAATGAGCAGTTCTTC
>13|TRBV5-1|.|TRBJ2-7|.
CASSVLGPDEQYF
TGCGCCAGCAGCGTGCTGGGCCCAGACGAGCAGTACTTC
>11|TRBV20-1|.|TRBJ2-7|.
CSARDDYEQYF
TGCAGTGCTAGAGACGATTACGAGCAGTACTTC
>12|TRBV11-3|.|TRBJ2-5|.
CASSSGGETQYF
TGTGCCAGCAGCTCAGGGGGGGAGACCCAGTACTTC
>15|TRBV7-3|.|TRBJ2-5|TRBD2
CASSSTSGGPEIQYF
TGTGCCAGCAGCTCGACTAGCGGGGGGCCAGAGATCCAGTACTTC
>13|TRBV19|.|TRBJ1-1|TRBD1
CASQYRGDTEAFF
TGTGCCAGTCAGTACAGGGGGGACACTGAAGCTTTCTTT
>15|TRBV5-1|.|TRBJ2-2|.
CASSFRVANTGELFF
TGCGCCAGCAGCTTCAGGGTCGCGAACACCGGGGAGCTGTTTTTT
>13|TRBV11-2|.|TRBJ2-6|.
CASSPSGANVLTF
TGTGCCAGCAGCCCTTCTGGGGCCAACGTCCTGACTTTC
>13|TRBV10-3|.|TRBJ1-5|.
CAISEDRYTTQHF
TGTGCCATCAGTGAGGACAGGTATACGACCCAGCATTTT
>17|TRBV21-1|once|TRBJ1-1|.
CARGSSRGRTGGTEAFF
TGTGCCCGCGGTTCGTCTAGAGGGAGGACAGGGGGAACTGAAGCTTTTTTT
>13|TRBV28|.|TRBJ1-5|TRBD1
CASSWDRNQPQHF
TGTGCCAGCAGCTGGGACAGGAATCAGCCCCAGCATTTT
>16|TRBV2|.|TRBJ2-2|TRBD2
CASRVLAGSNTGELFF
TGTGCCAGCAGGGTACTAGCGGGGTCAAACACCGGGGAGCTGTTTTTT
>14|TRBV4-1|.|TRBJ2-7|.
CASSQPSRQGEQYF
TGCGCCAGCAGCCAACCATCTCGGCAGGGTGAGCAGTACTTC
>15|TRBV6-8|.|TRBJ1-5|TRBD1
CASSYDRGLNQPQHF
TGTGCCAGCAGTTACGACAGGGGCCTGAATCAGCCCCAGCATTTT
>17|TRBV4-3|.|TRBJ2-1|TRBD1
CASSPFIGQGAYNEQFF
TGCGCCAGCAGCCCTTTTATAGGGCAGGGGGCTTACAATGAGCAGTTCTTC
>16|TRBV7-9|.|TRBJ2-5|.
CASSFFDRLVMETQYF
TGTGCCAGCAGCTTTTTTGACAGGTTAGTGATGGAGACCCAGTACTTC
>12|TRBV15|.|TRBJ1-2|.
CATSRGGRGYTF
TGTGCCACCAGCAGAGGGGGGCGAGGCTACACCTTC
>13|TRBV28|.|TRBJ2-7|.
CASSLLAAYEQYF
TGTGCCAGCAGTTTATTGGCCGCCTACGAGCAGTACTTC
>14|TRBV14|.|TRBJ2-2|.
CANANRRNTGELFF
TGTGCCAACGCTAACAGAAGGAACACCGGGGAGCTGTTTTTT
>14|TRBV29-1|.|TRBJ2-6|.
CSVVAGAGANVLTF
TGCAGCGTTGTGGCAGGGGCTGGGGCCAACGTCCTGACTTTC
>16|TRBV11-2|.|TRBJ2-5|TRBD2
CASSFGLAGGMETQYF
TGTGCCAGCAGCTTCGGACTAGCGGGGGGCATGGAGACCCAGTACTTC
>13|TRBV7-3|.|TRBJ2-3|.
CASSLGPLDTQYF
TGTGCCAGCAGCTTAGGGCCGTTGGATACGCAGTATTTT
>16|TRBV18|.|TRBJ1-1|.
CASSRSYRLGDTEAFF
TGTGCCAGCTCACGGTCCTACAGGTTAGGGGACACTGAAGCTTTCTTT
>10|TRBV29-1|.|TRBJ1-1|.
CSVATGEAFF
TGCAGCGTTGCGACTGGTGAAGCTTTCTTT
>13|TRBV11-2|.|TRBJ2-1|.
CASSAGTNNEQFF
TGTGCCAGCAGCGCCGGGACAAACAATGAGCAGTTCTTC
>18|TRBV29-1|.|TRBJ1-1|TRBD1
CSAHPGQASFFMNTEAFF
TGCAGCGCCCATCCGGGACAGGCTAGTTTTTTCATGAACACTGAAGCTTTCTTT
>13|TRBV6-5|.|TRBJ1-1|.
CASRNYRNTEAFF
TGTGCCAGCAGAAACTACCGGAACACTGAAGCTTTCTTT
>16|TRBV5-1|.|TRBJ1-4|.
CASSLRTDATNEKLFF
TGCGCCAGCAGCCTCCGGACAGATGCAACTAATGAAAAACTGTTTTTT
>11|TRBV13|.|TRBJ2-7|.
CASSLDSAQYF
TGTGCCAGCAGCTTGGACAGTGCGCAGTACTTC
>15|TRBV9|.|TRBJ1-6|TRBD1
CASSATDRNPVSLHF
TGTGCCAGCAGCGCCACGGACAGGAACCCGGTCTCCCTCCACTTT
>13|TRBV29-1|.|TRBJ1-1|TRBD1
CSVRGLMNTEAFF
TGCAGCGTTAGGGGGCTCATGAATACTGAAGCTTTCTTT
>14|TRBV7-2|.|TRBJ2-1|TRBD1
CASSPGQGWGEQFF
TGTGCCAGCAGCCCAGGACAGGGATGGGGGGAGCAGTTCTTC
>17|TRBV28|.|TRBJ2-2|.
CASTPSRGISNTGELFF
TGTGCCAGCACCCCATCAAGGGGGATTTCGAACACCGGGGAGCTGTTTTTT
>17|TRBV7-6|.|TRBJ2-1|.
CASSPSPHRAAYNEQFF
TGTGCCAGCAGCCCCTCCCCCCACAGGGCCGCCTACAATGAGCAGTTCTTC
>16|TRBV9|.|TRBJ2-1|TRBD2
CASSPPGTSTYNEQFF
TGTGCCAGCAGCCCCCCCGGGACTAGCACCTACAATGAGCAGTTCTTC
>15|TRBV5-4|.|TRBJ2-5|TRBD2
CASSLARGGDETQYF
TGTGCCAGCAGCTTGGCCCGCGGGGGTGATGAGACCCAGTACTTC